This is a list of T cell receptor beta chains from one sample in a study of T-cell reconstitution after alpha-beta-depleted transplantation in children. One entry per CDR3 protein, called by TCRdb with MiXCR from the PCR reads. The repertoire holds about 110,000 distinct CDR3 sequences, with around 6.4% as singletons. This sample comprised PBMCs, mostly from graft donor cells, obtained 360 days after TCRalphabeta/CD19-depleted stem cell transplant. The source is a male patient aged 2-9 years who had a stem cell transplant for acute lymphoblastic leukemia, so the T cells may come from the graft donor. Both conserved end residues are part of each CDR3. D genes are given only for firm matches. The listing skips clone size in some rows; elsewhere it reads once, few, many or a size class.

CASSVAGGPSTSNF	TGTGCCAGCAGTGTAGCGGGGGGGCCTAGTACTTCGAACTTC	TRBD2	TRBJ2-4	few	TRBV6-1
CASSYSSGRGANVLTF	TGTGCCAGCAGTTATTCCAGTGGGCGAGGGGCCAACGTCCTGACTTTC	.	TRBJ2-6	few	TRBV6-5
CSVEKGEETQYF	TGCAGCGTTGAAAAAGGGGAGGAGACCCAGTACTTC	.	TRBJ2-5	many	TRBV29-1
CASSPGGNTEAFF	TGTGCCAGCAGCCCCGGGGGGAACACTGAAGCTTTCTTT	.	TRBJ1-1	many	TRBV6-6
CASSQEELAGVGEQFF	TGCGCCAGCAGCCAAGAGGAGCTAGCGGGGGTCGGTGAGCAGTTCTTC	TRBD2	TRBJ2-1	few	TRBV4-1
CASTPSSGVYNEQFF	TGCGCCAGCACACCGTCTAGCGGGGTCTACAATGAGCAGTTCTTC	TRBD2	TRBJ2-1	.	TRBV10-2
CASSQDAGSSYEQYF	TGCGCCAGCAGCCAAGATGCGGGTAGCTCCTACGAGCAGTACTTC	.	TRBJ2-7	.	TRBV4-1
CASSPRGGNYGYTF	TGCGCCAGCAGCCCACGTGGGGGGAACTATGGCTACACCTTC	.	TRBJ1-2	many	TRBV4-3
CASSVDGQGMADTQYF	TGTGCCAGCAGCGTAGATGGGCAAGGGATGGCAGATACGCAGTATTTT	.	TRBJ2-3	.	TRBV9
CASSPEYASINQPQHF	TGTGCCAGCAGCCCAGAATATGCTTCGATAAATCAGCCCCAGCATTTT	.	TRBJ1-5	many	TRBV7-9
CSAREFFRLETQYF	TGCAGTGCTAGAGAGTTTTTTCGGCTGGAGACCCAGTACTTC	.	TRBJ2-5	few	TRBV20-1
CASSPRQGANEKLFF	TGCGCCAGCAGCCCAAGGCAGGGGGCTAATGAAAAACTGTTTTTT	TRBD1	TRBJ1-4	many	TRBV4-3
CSARVRAGSYGYTF	TGCAGTGCTAGAGTCCGGGCAGGTTCTTATGGCTACACCTTC	.	TRBJ1-2	few	TRBV20-1
CASSPSVIDNEQFF	TGTGCCAGCAGTCCCTCCGTGATCGACAATGAGCAGTTCTTC	.	TRBJ2-1	many	TRBV6-1
CASSPRSPSTDTQYF	TGTGCCAGCAGCCCACGCTCCCCGAGCACAGATACGCAGTATTTT	.	TRBJ2-3	few	TRBV4-2
CSARWVNSPLHF	TGCAGTGCGAGGTGGGTCAATTCACCCCTCCACTTT	.	TRBJ1-6	many	TRBV20-1
CAWSPPLTSGRYNEQFF	TGTGCCTGGAGTCCTCCCCTCACTAGCGGGAGGTACAATGAGCAGTTCTTC	TRBD2	TRBJ2-1	many	TRBV30
CASSRRINTDTQYF	TGTGCCAGCAGCAGACGAATTAACACAGATACGCAGTATTTT	.	TRBJ2-3	many	TRBV14
CASSVAIWGRGYGYTF	TGTGCCAGCAGCGTAGCAATATGGGGACGAGGCTATGGCTACACCTTC	.	TRBJ1-2	many	TRBV9
CASSTGTGGLNEQFF	TGTGCCAGTAGTACAGGGACAGGGGGGTTAAATGAGCAGTTCTTC	TRBD1	TRBJ2-1	few	TRBV19
CASSLWDQGRDTQYF	TGTGCCAGCAGTTTATGGGACCAGGGGCGAGATACGCAGTATTTT	.	TRBJ2-3	many	TRBV28
CASSLGTGVQPQHF	TGTGCCAGCAGCTTGGGGACAGGGGTTCAGCCCCAGCATTTT	TRBD1	TRBJ1-5	few	TRBV5-6
CASSEDITNNEQFF	TGTGCCAGCAGTGAAGACATAACGAACAATGAGCAGTTCTTC	.	TRBJ2-1	many	TRBV2
CSVAGYTGELFF	TGCAGCGTTGCCGGTTATACCGGGGAGCTGTTTTTT	.	TRBJ2-2	many	TRBV29-1
CSADSSGRADYEQYF	TGCAGTGCCGATTCTAGCGGGAGGGCCGACTACGAGCAGTACTTC	TRBD2	TRBJ2-7	.	TRBV20-1
CASSDRRWTEAFF	TGTGCCAGCAGCGACAGGAGGTGGACTGAAGCTTTCTTT	.	TRBJ1-1	.	TRBV11-2
CASYGAGWETQYF	TGTGCCAGCTATGGGGCCGGCTGGGAGACCCAGTACTTC	.	TRBJ2-5	few	TRBV12-3/TRBV12-4
CASSLAAFRYEQYF	TGTGCCAGCAGTTTAGCAGCCTTTCGTTACGAGCAGTACTTC	.	TRBJ2-7	many	TRBV12-3/TRBV12-4
CAISESAGSNQPQHF	TGTGCCATCAGTGAGTCGGCTGGGAGCAATCAGCCCCAGCATTTT	.	TRBJ1-5	.	TRBV10-3
CASSPGPLSYEQYF	TGTGCCAGCAGCCCCGGGCCCCTCTCCTACGAGCAGTACTTC	.	TRBJ2-7	.	TRBV5-6
CASSQVKQLSQPQHF	TGCGCCAGCAGCCAAGTAAAACAGCTGAGTCAGCCCCAGCATTTT	.	TRBJ1-5	many	TRBV4-3
CASSYSGYETQYF	TGTGCCAGCAGTTACTCGGGGTATGAGACCCAGTACTTC	.	TRBJ2-5	many	TRBV27
CASSTPSGRAGGYEQYF	TGTGCCAGCAGCACCCCTAGCGGGAGGGCCGGAGGGTACGAGCAGTACTTC	TRBD2	TRBJ2-7	many	TRBV3-1
CAISTLEFPTDTQYF	TGTGCCATCAGTACCCTAGAGTTTCCAACAGATACGCAGTATTTT	.	TRBJ2-3	many	TRBV10-3
CASSFAGDSYEQYF	TGTGCCAGCAGCTTCGCCGGTGACTCCTACGAGCAGTACTTC	.	TRBJ2-7	many	TRBV5-5
CSVEFFGSKGYTIYF	TGCAGCGTTGAATTTTTCGGTTCCAAGGGATACACCATATATTTT	.	TRBJ1-3	many	TRBV29-1
CASSLIGVGNQPQHF	TGTGCCAGCAGTTTAATAGGGGTAGGCAATCAGCCCCAGCATTTT	.	TRBJ1-5	many	TRBV28
CASSLYSSYYEQYF	TGTGCCAGCAGCTTATACAGTTCCTACTACGAGCAGTACTTC	.	TRBJ2-7	few	TRBV7-9
CASSQDRTEADTQYF	TGTGCCAGCAGCCAAGATCGAACCGAGGCAGATACGCAGTATTTT	.	TRBJ2-3	medium-sized	TRBV4-2
CASSLRTENIQYF	TGCGCCAGCAGCTTGAGGACAGAAAACATTCAGTACTTC	.	TRBJ2-4	many	TRBV5-1
CASSYGRSNEKLFF	TGTGCCAGCAGCTACGGGCGGAGCAATGAAAAACTGTTTTTT	.	TRBJ1-4	.	TRBV7-9
CASIGQGGRREQYF	TGTGCCAGCATCGGACAAGGGGGTAGGCGCGAGCAGTACTTC	.	TRBJ2-7	few	TRBV7-9
CASVGRGNQPQHF	TGTGCCAGCGTGGGGCGCGGGAATCAGCCCCAGCATTTT	.	TRBJ1-5	.	TRBV6-1
CSVLRLAGDHEQYF	TGCAGCGTGCTGAGACTAGCGGGAGACCACGAGCAGTACTTC	TRBD2	TRBJ2-7	.	TRBV29-1
CSARVRDASYEQYF	TGCAGTGCTAGAGTCCGGGACGCATCCTACGAGCAGTACTTC	.	TRBJ2-7	.	TRBV20-1
CASSSVIGSYEQYF	TGTGCCAGCAGCTCGGTCATAGGCTCCTACGAGCAGTACTTC	.	TRBJ2-7	few	TRBV11-2
CASSWGQGLDEQFF	TGTGCCAGCAGTTGGGGGCAGGGGCTGGATGAGCAGTTCTTC	.	TRBJ2-1	.	TRBV6-5
CASSLRGTGNGEQYF	TGTGCCAGCAGCTTACGAGGGACAGGGAATGGGGAGCAGTACTTC	TRBD1	TRBJ2-7	many	TRBV7-8
CATSDNRDTKVANYGYTF	TGTGCCACCAGTGATAACCGGGACACTAAGGTAGCTAACTATGGCTACACCTTC	.	TRBJ1-2	.	TRBV24-1
CAISRHSTSGAGTGELFF	TGTGCCATCAGCCGACACTCGACTAGCGGAGCGGGGACCGGGGAGCTGTTTTTT	TRBD2	TRBJ2-2	.	TRBV10-3
CASSLRHFSSYNSPLHF	TGTGCCAGCAGTTTACGACATTTCAGCTCCTATAATTCACCCCTCCACTTT	.	TRBJ1-6	.	TRBV27
CASRAGGRRAFF	TGTGCCAGCAGGGCGGGGGGAAGGAGGGCTTTCTTT	.	TRBJ1-1	many	TRBV6-5
CSAVGLAGTYEQYF	TGCAGCGCCGTGGGACTAGCGGGGACGTACGAGCAGTACTTC	TRBD2	TRBJ2-7	many	TRBV29-1
CASSLGLISNQPQHF	TGTGCCAGCAGCTTGGGCTTAATTAGCAATCAGCCCCAGCATTTT	.	TRBJ1-5	few	TRBV7-9
CASSFPDRGSSYEQYF	TGTGCCAGCAGTTTCCCGGACAGGGGGAGCTCCTACGAGCAGTACTTC	TRBD1	TRBJ2-7	.	TRBV28
CSVRTGLWEKLFF	TGCAGCGTTCGGACAGGGCTTTGGGAAAAACTGTTTTTT	TRBD1	TRBJ1-4	few	TRBV29-1
CASSLEASGVSTDTQYF	TGTGCCAGCAGCTTAGAGGCTAGCGGGGTTAGCACAGATACGCAGTATTTT	TRBD2	TRBJ2-3	many	TRBV7-6
CASLQPGMELFF	TGTGCCAGCCTACAACCGGGTATGGAGCTGTTTTTT	.	TRBJ2-2	few	TRBV18
CSVEDPWDGSYEQYF	TGCAGCGTTGAAGACCCCTGGGACGGCTCCTACGAGCAGTACTTC	.	TRBJ2-7	many	TRBV29-1
CASSRTEYEQYF	TGTGCCAGCAGCCGGACCGAGTACGAGCAGTACTTC	.	TRBJ2-7	few	TRBV3-1